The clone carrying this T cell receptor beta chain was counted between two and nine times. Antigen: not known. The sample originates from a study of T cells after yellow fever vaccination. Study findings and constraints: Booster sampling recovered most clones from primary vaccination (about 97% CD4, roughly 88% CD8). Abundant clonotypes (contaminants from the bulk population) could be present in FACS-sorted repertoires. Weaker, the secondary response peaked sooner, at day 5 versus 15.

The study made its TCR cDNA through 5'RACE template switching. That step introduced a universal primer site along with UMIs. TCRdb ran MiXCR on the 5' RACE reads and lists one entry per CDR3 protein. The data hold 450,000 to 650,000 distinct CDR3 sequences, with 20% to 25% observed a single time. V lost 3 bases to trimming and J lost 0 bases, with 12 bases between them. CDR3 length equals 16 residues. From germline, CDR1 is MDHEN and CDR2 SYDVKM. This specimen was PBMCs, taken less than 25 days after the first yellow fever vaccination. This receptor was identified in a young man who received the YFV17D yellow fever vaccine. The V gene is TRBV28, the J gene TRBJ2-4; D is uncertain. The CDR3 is CASSFTEDVAKNIQYF. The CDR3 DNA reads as TGTGCCAGCAGTTTCACAGAGGACGTAGCCAAAAACATTCAGTACTTC.